The present T cell receptor (beta chain) was sequenced within a study of cytomegalovirus exposure and HLA in healthy donors. PCR involved 60 Vbeta and 13 Jbeta primers. Produced via immunoSEQ multiplex PCR; TCRdb's table is partial and in-frame only. This sample has 210,000 or so clones; more than 65% occur once, and the top ten carry about 0.63%. For this clone: The antigen remains unidentified.

Notes on the study in general: Per published reports, the classifier diagnosed cytomegalovirus status with high specificity and sensitivity.

The sequence was collected from a man younger than 30 in good health and CMV-seronegative. Sequenced input: PBMCs.

The CDR3 coding sequence is TGTGCCAGCAGCTTGGATGCGGGAGTAACGATCAATGAGCAGTTCTTC. Residues: CASSLDAGVTINEQFF. The chain has TRBV5-6 and TRBJ2-1; TRBD2 agrees at 7 bases. The CDR3 is 16 residues long. V shed 0 bases and J 6 bases; nucleotides not matched to a gene: 9. Germline loops: CDR1 SGHDT, CDR2 YYEEEE.